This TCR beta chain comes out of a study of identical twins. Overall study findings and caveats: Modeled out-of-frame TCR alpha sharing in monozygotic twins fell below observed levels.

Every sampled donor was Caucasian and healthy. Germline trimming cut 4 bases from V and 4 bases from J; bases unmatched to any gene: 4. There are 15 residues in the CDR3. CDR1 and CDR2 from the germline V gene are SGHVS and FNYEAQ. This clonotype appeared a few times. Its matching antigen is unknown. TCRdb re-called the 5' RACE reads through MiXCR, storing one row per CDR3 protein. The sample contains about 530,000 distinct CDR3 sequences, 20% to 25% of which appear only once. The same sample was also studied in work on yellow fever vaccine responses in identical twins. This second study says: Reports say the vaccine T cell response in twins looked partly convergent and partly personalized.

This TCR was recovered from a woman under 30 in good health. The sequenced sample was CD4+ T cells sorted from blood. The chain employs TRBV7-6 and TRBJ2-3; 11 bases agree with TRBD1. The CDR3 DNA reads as TGTGCCAGCAGCTCGGGACAGGGGGAAGCAGATACGCAGTATTTT. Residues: CASSSGQGEADTQYF.